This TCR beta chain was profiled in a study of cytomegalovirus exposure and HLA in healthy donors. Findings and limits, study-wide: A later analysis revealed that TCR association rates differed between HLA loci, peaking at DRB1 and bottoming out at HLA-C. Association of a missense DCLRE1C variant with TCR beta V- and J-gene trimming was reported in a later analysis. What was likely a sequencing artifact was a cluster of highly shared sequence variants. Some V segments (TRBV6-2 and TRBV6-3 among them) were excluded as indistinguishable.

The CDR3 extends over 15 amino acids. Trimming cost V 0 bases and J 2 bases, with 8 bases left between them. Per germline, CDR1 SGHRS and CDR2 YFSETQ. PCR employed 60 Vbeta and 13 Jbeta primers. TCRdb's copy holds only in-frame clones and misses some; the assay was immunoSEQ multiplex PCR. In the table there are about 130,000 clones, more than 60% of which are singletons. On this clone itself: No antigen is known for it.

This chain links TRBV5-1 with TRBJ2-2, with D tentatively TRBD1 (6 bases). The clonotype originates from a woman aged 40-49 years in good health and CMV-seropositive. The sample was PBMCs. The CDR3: CASSLVQGNTGELFF. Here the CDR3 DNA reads TGCGCCAGCAGCTTGGTACAGGGTAACACCGGGGAGCTGTTTTTT.